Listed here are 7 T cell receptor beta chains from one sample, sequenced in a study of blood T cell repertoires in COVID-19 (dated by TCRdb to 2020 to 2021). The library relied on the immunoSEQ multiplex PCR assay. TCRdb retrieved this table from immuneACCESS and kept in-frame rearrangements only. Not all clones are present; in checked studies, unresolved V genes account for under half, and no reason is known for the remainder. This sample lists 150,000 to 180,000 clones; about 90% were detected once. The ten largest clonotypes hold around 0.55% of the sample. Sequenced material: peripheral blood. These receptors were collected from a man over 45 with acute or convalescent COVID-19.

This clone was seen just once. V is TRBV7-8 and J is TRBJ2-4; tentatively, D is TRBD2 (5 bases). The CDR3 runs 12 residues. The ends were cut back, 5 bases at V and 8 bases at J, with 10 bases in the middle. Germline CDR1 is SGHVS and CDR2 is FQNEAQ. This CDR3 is CASSPVGDIQYF. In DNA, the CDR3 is TGTGCCAGCAGCCCCGTCGGGGACATTCAGTACTTC.

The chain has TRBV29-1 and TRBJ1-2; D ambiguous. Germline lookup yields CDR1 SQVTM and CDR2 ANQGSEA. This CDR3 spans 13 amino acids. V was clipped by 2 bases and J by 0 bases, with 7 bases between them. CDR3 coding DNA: TGCAGCGTTGAACGGGGTACTAACTATGGCTACACCTTC. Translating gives CSVERGTNYGYTF.

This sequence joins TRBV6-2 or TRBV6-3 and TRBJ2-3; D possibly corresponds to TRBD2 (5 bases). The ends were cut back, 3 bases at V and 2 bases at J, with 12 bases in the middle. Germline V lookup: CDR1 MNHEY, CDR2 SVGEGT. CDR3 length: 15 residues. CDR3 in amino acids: CASSYTSGDTDTQYF. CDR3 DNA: TGTGCCAGCAGTTATACTAGTGGAGACACAGATACGCAGTATTTT.

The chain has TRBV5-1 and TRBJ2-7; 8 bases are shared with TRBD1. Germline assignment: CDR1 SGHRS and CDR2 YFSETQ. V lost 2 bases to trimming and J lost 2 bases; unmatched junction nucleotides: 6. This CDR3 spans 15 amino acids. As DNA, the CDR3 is TGCGCCAGCAGCTTAGGACAGGGATATGCCTACGAGCAGTACTTC. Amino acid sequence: CASSLGQGYAYEQYF.

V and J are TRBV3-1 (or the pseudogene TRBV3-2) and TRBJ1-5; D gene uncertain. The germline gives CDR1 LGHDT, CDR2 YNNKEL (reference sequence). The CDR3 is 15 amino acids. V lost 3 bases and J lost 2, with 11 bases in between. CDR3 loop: CASSQRWEGNQPQHF. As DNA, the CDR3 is TGTGCCAGCAGCCAGAGATGGGAGGGCAATCAGCCCCAGCATTTT.

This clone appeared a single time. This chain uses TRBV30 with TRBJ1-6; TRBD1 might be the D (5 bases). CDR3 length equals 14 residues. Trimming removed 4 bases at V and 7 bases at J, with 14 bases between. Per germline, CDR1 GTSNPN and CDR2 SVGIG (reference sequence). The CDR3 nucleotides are TGTGCCTGGACCCCAGGGCCGAGGAATTCACCCCTCCACTTT. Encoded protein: CAWTPGPRNSPLHF.

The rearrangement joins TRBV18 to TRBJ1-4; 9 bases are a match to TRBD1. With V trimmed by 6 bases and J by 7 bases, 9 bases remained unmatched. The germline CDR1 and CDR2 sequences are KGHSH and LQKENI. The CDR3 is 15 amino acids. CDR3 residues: CASSITGGLGEKLFF. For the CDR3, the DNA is TGTGCCAGCTCCATCACAGGGGGCCTTGGTGAAAAACTGTTTTTT.